This passage covers 3 T cell receptor beta chains from one sample sequenced in a study of T cell clonotyping in hematopoietic cell transplantation. Generated by immunoSEQ multiplex PCR, the TCRdb table keeps only in-frame clones and is missing some. The table has about 9,000 clones, 60% to 80% seen once. The sequencing here drew on peripheral blood mononuclear cells, taken 180 days after allogeneic stem cell transplant. The receptors come from a female patient in her forties or fifties who had an allogeneic stem cell transplant from a related donor, so the T cells may come from the graft donor. Some clones in this sample may be carry-over from other donors' samples.

The chain employs TRBV4-1 and TRBJ1-2; D not resolved. The germline gives CDR1 MGHRA, CDR2 YSYEKL. V shed 1 base and J shed 1 base, with 7 bases lying between them. This CDR3 comprises 14 residues. The CDR3 DNA sequence: TGCGCCAGCAGCCAAGGGGTAATTAACTATGGCTACACCTTC. It encodes CASSQGVINYGYTF.

The chain uses TRBV2 and TRBJ1-1, with a possible D match to TRBD1 (5 bases). CDR3 length equals 14 residues. The germline V and J ends were trimmed by 7 bases and 4 bases, with 16 bases remaining between them. Germline CDR1 is SNHLY and CDR2 is FYNNEI. In DNA, the CDR3 is TGTGCCAGCACGAGTTCACAGGTGGGCACTGAAGCTTTCTTT. It translates to CASTSSQVGTEAFF.

The chain joins TRBV5-6 to TRBJ1-1; no definite D call. Germline CDR1 reads SGHDT; CDR2 reads YYEEEE. V shed 1 base and J shed 5 bases, with 9 bases lying between them. The CDR3 totals 13 residues. The CDR3 sequence: CASSLFSETEAFF. The CDR3 DNA reads TGTGCCAGCAGCTTGTTTTCCGAGACTGAAGCTTTCTTT.